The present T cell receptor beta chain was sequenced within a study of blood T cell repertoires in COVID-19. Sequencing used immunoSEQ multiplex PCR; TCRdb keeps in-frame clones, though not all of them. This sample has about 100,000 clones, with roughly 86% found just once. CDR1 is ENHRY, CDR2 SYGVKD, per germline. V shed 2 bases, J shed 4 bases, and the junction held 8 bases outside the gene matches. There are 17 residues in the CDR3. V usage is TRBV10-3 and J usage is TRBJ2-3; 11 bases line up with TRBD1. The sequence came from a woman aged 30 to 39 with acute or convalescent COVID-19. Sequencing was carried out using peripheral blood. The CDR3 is CAISEGWTGGSADTQYF. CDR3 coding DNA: TGTGCCATCAGTGAGGGTTGGACAGGGGGCAGCGCAGATACGCAGTATTTT.